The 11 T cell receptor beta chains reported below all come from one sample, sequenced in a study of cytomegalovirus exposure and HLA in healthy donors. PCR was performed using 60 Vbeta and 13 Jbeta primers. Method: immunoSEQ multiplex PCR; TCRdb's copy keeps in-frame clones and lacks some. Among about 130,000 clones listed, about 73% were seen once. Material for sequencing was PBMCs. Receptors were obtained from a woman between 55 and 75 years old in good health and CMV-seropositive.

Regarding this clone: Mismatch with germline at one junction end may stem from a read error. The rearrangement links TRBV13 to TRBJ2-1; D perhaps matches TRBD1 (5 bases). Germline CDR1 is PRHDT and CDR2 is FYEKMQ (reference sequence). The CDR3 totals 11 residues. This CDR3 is CASSLGAEQFF. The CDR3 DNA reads TGTGCCAGCAGCCTAGGGGCTGAGCAGTTCTTC.

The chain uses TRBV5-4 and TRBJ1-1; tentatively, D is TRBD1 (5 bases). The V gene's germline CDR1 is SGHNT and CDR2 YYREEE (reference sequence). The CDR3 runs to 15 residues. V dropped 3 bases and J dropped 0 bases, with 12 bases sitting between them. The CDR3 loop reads CASSSGLILNTEAFF. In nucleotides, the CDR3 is TGTGCCAGCAGCTCGGGACTCATTTTGAACACTGAAGCTTTCTTT.

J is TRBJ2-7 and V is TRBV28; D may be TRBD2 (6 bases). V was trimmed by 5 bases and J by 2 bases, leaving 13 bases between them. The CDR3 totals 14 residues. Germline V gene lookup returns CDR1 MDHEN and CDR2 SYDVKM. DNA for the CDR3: TGTGCCAGCAGTACCGGGACTTCGCCCTACGAGCAGTACTTC. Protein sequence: CASSTGTSPYEQYF.

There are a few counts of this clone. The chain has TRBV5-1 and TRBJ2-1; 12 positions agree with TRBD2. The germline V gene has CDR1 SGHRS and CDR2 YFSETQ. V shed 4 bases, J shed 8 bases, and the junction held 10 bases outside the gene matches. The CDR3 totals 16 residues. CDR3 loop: CASSLMTSGSIDEQFF. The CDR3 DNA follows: TGCGCCAGCAGCCTTATGACTAGCGGGAGTATAGATGAGCAGTTCTTC.

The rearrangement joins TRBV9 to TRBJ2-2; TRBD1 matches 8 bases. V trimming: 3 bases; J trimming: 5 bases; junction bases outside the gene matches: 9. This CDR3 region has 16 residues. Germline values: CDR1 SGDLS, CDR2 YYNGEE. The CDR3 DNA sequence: TGTGCCAGCAGCGGATCGACAGGGGTCGGGACCGGGGAGCTGTTTTTT. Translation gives CASSGSTGVGTGELFF.

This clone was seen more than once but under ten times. The CDR3 DNA sequence: TGTGCCAGCAGCGCGAGCTCTGGAAACACCATATATTTT. The encoded protein is CASSASSGNTIYF. The chain joins TRBV9 to TRBJ1-3, with D hard to call. Germline V lookup: CDR1 SGDLS, CDR2 YYNGEE. Trimming shortened V by 3 bases and J by 0 bases, and 4 bases separated the two germline ends. The CDR3 consists of 13 residues.

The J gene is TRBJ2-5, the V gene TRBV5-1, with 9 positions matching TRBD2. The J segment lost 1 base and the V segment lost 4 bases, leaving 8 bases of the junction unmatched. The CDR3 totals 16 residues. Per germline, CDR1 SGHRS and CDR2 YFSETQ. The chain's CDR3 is CASSQGPSGAQETQYF. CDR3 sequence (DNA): TGCGCCAGCAGCCAAGGGCCTAGCGGGGCCCAAGAGACCCAGTACTTC.

Here the CDR3 reads CASSFGSDSSEAFF. The DNA for the CDR3 is TGTGCCAGCAGCTTTGGCTCGGACAGTTCTGAAGCTTTCTTT. The chain joins TRBV7-9 to TRBJ1-1; D may be TRBD1 (6 bases). Germline values: CDR1 SEHNR, CDR2 FQNEAQ (reference sequence). Trimming left V 3 bases short and J 6 bases short, with 14 bases between. This CDR3 has 14 amino acids.

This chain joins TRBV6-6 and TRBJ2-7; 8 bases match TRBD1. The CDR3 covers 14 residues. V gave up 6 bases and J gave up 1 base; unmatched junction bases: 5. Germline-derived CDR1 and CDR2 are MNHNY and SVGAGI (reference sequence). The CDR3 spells CASSGQGNSYEQYF. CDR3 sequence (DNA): TGTGCCAGCAGCGGACAGGGAAATTCCTACGAGCAGTACTTC.

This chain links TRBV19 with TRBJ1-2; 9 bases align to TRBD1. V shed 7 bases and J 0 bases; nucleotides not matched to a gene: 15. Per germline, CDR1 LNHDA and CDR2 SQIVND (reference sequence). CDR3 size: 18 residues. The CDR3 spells CASIQPKGQGMANYGYTF. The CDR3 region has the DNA TGTGCCAGTATTCAACCAAAAGGACAGGGGATGGCTAACTATGGCTACACCTTC.

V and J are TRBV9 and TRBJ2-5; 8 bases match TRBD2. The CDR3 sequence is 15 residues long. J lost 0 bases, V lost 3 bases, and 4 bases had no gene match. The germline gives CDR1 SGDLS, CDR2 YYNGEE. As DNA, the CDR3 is TGTGCCAGCAGCGCTAGCGGGTGGAACCAAGAGACCCAGTACTTC. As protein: CASSASGWNQETQYF. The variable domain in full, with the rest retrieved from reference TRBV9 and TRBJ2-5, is DSGVTQTPKHLITATGQRVTLRCSPRSGDLSVYWYQQSLDQGLQFLIQYYNGEERAKGNILERFSAQQFPDLHSELNLSSLELGDSALYFCASSASGWNQETQYFGPGTRLLVL.